This paragraph covers one T cell receptor beta chain sequence. Its target is not known. These data are taken from a study of T-cell reconstitution after alpha-beta-depleted transplantation in children. General study results and limits: There were some patients whose high TCRbeta diversity at day 60 came from surviving recipient T cells and thymic progenitors. Several hundred expanded graft clones reportedly gave rise to the alpha-beta T cells present about two months after transplant. After one year, T-cell counts and TCRbeta diversity mostly came from new T cells.

Germline-derived CDR1 and CDR2 are SGHNT and YENEEA. The CDR3 is made up of 13 amino acids. With 1 base removed from V and 6 bases from J, the gap between germline ends came to 4 bases. Unique molecular identifiers were built into the TCRbeta library. TCRdb independently ran MiXCR on the PCR reads; one entry per CDR3 protein. The top ten clones hold 35% of a sample with 200,000 or so distinct CDR3 sequences, roughly 8.3% of them seen once. The TCR originated in a male patient aged 2-15 years who had a stem cell transplant for acute myeloid leukemia, so the T cells may come from the graft donor. This specimen was PBMCs, mostly from graft donor cells, taken 360 days after TCRalphabeta/CD19-depleted stem cell transplant. The chain has TRBV11-3 and TRBJ1-6, with no clear D. CDR3 sequence reads: CASSLGGNSPLHF. CDR3 nucleotides: TGTGCCAGCAGCTTAGGGGGTAATTCACCCCTCCACTTT.